The 21 T cell receptor beta chains in this list originate from one sample, sequenced in a study of T cell responses to AZD1222 COVID-19 vaccine. Method: immunoSEQ multiplex PCR; TCRdb's copy keeps in-frame clones and lacks some. The sample shows 110,000 to 150,000 clones, roughly 88% of them seen only once. The source material was peripheral blood, sampled 28 days after the second AZD1222 dose. The receptors come from an adult who received the AZD1222 COVID-19 vaccine.

The genes are TRBV2 and TRBJ1-6; 7 positions agree with TRBD1. The junction had 13 bases not matched to a gene; V was cut back by 4 bases and J by 7 bases. Germline V gene sequence: CDR1 SNHLY, CDR2 FYNNEI. This CDR3 has 17 amino acids. CDR3 bases: TGTGCCAGCAGTGGTACCAGACAGGGCGTGAAGAATTCACCCCTCCACTTT. It yields the protein CASSGTRQGVKNSPLHF.

The chain joins TRBV7-9 to TRBJ2-3; D is ambiguous. Germline V gene sequence: CDR1 SEHNR, CDR2 FQNEAQ (reference sequence). V was cut by 3 bases and J by 4 bases, with 8 bases left in between. The CDR3 spans 13 residues. The CDR3 loop reads CASSFGLADTQYF. The CDR3 nucleotides read TGTGCCAGCAGCTTTGGGTTGGCAGATACGCAGTATTTT.

The chain is built from TRBV7-9 and TRBJ2-2; TRBD1 aligns across 7 bases. The CDR3 consists of 16 residues. Germline V gene sequence: CDR1 SEHNR, CDR2 FQNEAQ (reference sequence). V trimming: 5 bases; J trimming: 0 bases; junction bases outside the gene matches: 6. CDR3 protein: CASSLATGANTGELFF. CDR3 sequence (DNA): TGTGCCAGCAGCCTCGCTACAGGGGCGAACACCGGGGAGCTGTTTTTT.

The chain carries TRBV3-1 (or the pseudogene TRBV3-2) and TRBJ2-1; 8 nucleotides align to TRBD1. Germline CDR1 reads LGHDT; CDR2 reads YNNKEL (reference sequence). After removal of 3 bases from V and 6 bases from J, the junction contained 7 bases not matched to a gene. The CDR3 length is 15 residues. For the CDR3, the DNA is TGTGCCAGCAGCCAGGGGACAGGCTATGCCAATGAGCAGTTCTTC. Translating gives CASSQGTGYANEQFF.

The V call is TRBV11-2, the J call TRBJ1-2; no clear D gene. Trimming shortened V by 1 base and J by 8 bases, and 5 bases separated the two germline ends. The CDR3 is 11 amino acids. Germline loops: CDR1 SGHAT, CDR2 FQNNGV. The CDR3, as DNA: TGTGCCAGCAGCTTAGCTTTCGGCTACACCTTC. Residues: CASSLAFGYTF.

The chain is built from TRBV2 and TRBJ1-1; no clear D gene. Trimming shortened V by 5 bases and J by 3 bases, and 10 bases separated the two germline ends. Germline V gives CDR1 SNHLY, CDR2 FYNNEI. This CDR3 is 13 amino acids long. In nucleotides, the CDR3 is TGTGCCAGCAGTTTGACTAGGGACACTGAAGCTTTCTTT. The encoded protein is CASSLTRDTEAFF.

J is TRBJ1-1 and V is TRBV3-1 (or the pseudogene TRBV3-2); D is possibly TRBD1 (6 bases). The CDR3 spans 14 residues. The V end lost 3 bases, the J end lost 3 bases, and 11 bases lay between the germline ends. Germline V gene sequence: CDR1 LGHDT, CDR2 YNNKEL (reference sequence). CDR3 amino acids: CASSQETGHTEAFF. The CDR3 DNA reads TGTGCCAGCAGCCAGGAAACAGGGCACACTGAAGCTTTCTTT.

The chain is built from TRBV9 and TRBJ1-4; 7 nucleotides align to TRBD1. V gave up 3 bases and J gave up 6 bases; unmatched junction bases: 8. The CDR3 runs 15 residues. Germline CDR1 and CDR2: SGDLS and YYNGEE. CDR3 loop: CASSANRGGYEKLFF. For the CDR3, the DNA is TGTGCCAGCAGCGCTAACAGGGGCGGTTATGAAAAACTGTTTTTT.

This chain links TRBV5-1 with TRBJ2-5, with 7 positions matching TRBD1. This CDR3 contains 13 residues. J was trimmed by 5 bases and V by 4 bases; bases with no gene match: 5. Germline V gives CDR1 SGHRS, CDR2 YFSETQ. Here the CDR3 reads CASSHRGVETQYF. CDR3 bases: TGCGCCAGCAGCCACAGGGGAGTGGAGACCCAGTACTTC.

This clone was seen only once. The J gene is TRBJ1-5, the V gene TRBV19; no firm D call. The ends were cut back, 2 bases at V and 0 bases at J, with 11 bases in the middle. From germline, CDR1 is LNHDA and CDR2 SQIVND (reference sequence). This CDR3 spans 16 amino acids. The CDR3 loop is CASSILGGISNQPQHF. The CDR3 nucleotides read TGTGCCAGTAGTATACTAGGAGGAATTAGCAATCAGCCCCAGCATTTT.

The genes are TRBV9 and TRBJ2-6, with D hard to call. Trimming pared 0 bases from V and 1 base from J, leaving 8 bases between. CDR3 length equals 16 residues. The germline V gene encodes CDR1 SGDLS and CDR2 YYNGEE. CDR3 sequence: CASSVGGGSGANVLTF. Written as DNA, the CDR3 is TGTGCCAGCAGCGTAGGAGGCGGTTCTGGGGCCAACGTCCTGACTTTC.

This clone was detected once. This chain joins TRBV11-2 and TRBJ1-4; D is perhaps TRBD1 (6 bases). Germline-derived CDR1 and CDR2 are SGHAT and FQNNGV. Between the trimmed V and J ends, which lost 5 bases and 0 bases, there was a span of 16 bases. CDR3 length: 17 residues. DNA of the CDR3: TGTGCCAGCAGCCCCGAGGGGGGGAGCGCAACTAATGAAAAACTGTTTTTT. Its protein is CASSPEGGSATNEKLFF.

The chain is built from TRBV4-2 and TRBJ2-3; 10 bases map to TRBD2. CDR1 is LGHNA and CDR2 is YNFKEQ in the germline V gene. The trim removed 5 bases at V and 0 bases at J, leaving 5 bases unmatched. The CDR3 consists of 16 residues. The CDR3 loop reads CASSVGLASSTDTQYF. DNA of the CDR3: TGTGCCAGCAGCGTGGGACTAGCGTCTAGCACAGATACGCAGTATTTT.

This rearrangement joins TRBV19 to TRBJ2-4; D may be TRBD1 (6 bases). The CDR3 runs to 12 residues. V was trimmed by 5 bases and J by 7 bases, leaving 9 bases between them. CDR1 LNHDA and CDR2 SQIVND come from the germline V gene (reference sequence). The DNA for the CDR3 is TGTGCCAGTAGTGGGGGCTGGAACATTCAGTACTTC. This gives the protein CASSGGWNIQYF.

The rearrangement links TRBV15 to TRBJ2-1, with TRBD1 matching 7 bases. Germline CDR1 is LNHNV and CDR2 is YYDKDF (reference sequence). The CDR3 is 15 residues long. V gave up 5 bases and J gave up 3 bases; unmatched junction bases: 7. CDR3 amino acids: CATSGEQGFYNEQFF. The CDR3, as DNA: TGTGCCACCAGCGGCGAACAGGGGTTCTACAATGAGCAGTTCTTC.

The chain couples TRBV7-9 to TRBJ2-2; D is unclear. Trimming removed 1 base at V and 1 base at J, with 4 bases between. CDR3 size: 14 residues. CDR1 is SEHNR, CDR2 FQNEAQ, per germline (reference sequence). CDR3 loop: CASSLVQNTGELFF. In DNA, the CDR3 is TGTGCCAGCAGCTTAGTTCAGAACACCGGGGAGCTGTTTTTT.

The count of this clone is one. V usage is TRBV5-1 and J usage is TRBJ1-1; D might be TRBD1 (5 bases). The CDR3 extends over 15 amino acids. The V and J ends lost 4 bases and 1 base respectively, with 14 bases between them. Germline V gene sequence: CDR1 SGHRS, CDR2 YFSETQ. CDR3 residues: CASSPTGRENTEAFF. The CDR3 DNA reads TGCGCCAGCAGCCCCACTGGCAGGGAGAACACTGAAGCTTTCTTT.

The chain uses TRBV19 and TRBJ2-3, with D unclear. The V end was cut by 2 bases, the J end by 6 bases, with 9 bases between. Germline assignment: CDR1 LNHDA and CDR2 SQIVND (reference sequence). This CDR3 spans 13 amino acids. The CDR3 nucleotides are TGTGCCAGTAGTATAATCGGATCCGATACGCAGTATTTT. Its translation is CASSIIGSDTQYF.

This clone occurred once. The genes are TRBV25-1 and TRBJ2-5; TRBD2 might be the D (6 bases). V lost 3 bases, J lost 4 bases, and 18 bases lay in between. Per the germline V gene, CDR1 is MGHDK and CDR2 is SYGVNS. This CDR3 is 16 amino acids long. In DNA form, the CDR3 reads TGTGCCAGCAGTGACCTCGTGGAGGGACGGGGAGAGACCCAGTACTTC. This gives the protein CASSDLVEGRGETQYF.

J is TRBJ1-4 and V is TRBV19, with D possibly matching TRBD1 (5 bases). V lost 3 bases and J 10 bases, leaving 15 bases between the germline ends. CDR3 length equals 14 residues. Germline loops: CDR1 LNHDA, CDR2 SQIVND (reference sequence). CDR3 residues: CASSMVTAPLKLFF. CDR3 coding DNA: TGTGCCAGTAGTATGGTGACAGCCCCTCTAAAACTGTTTTTT.

This chain uses TRBV3-1 (or the pseudogene TRBV3-2) with TRBJ2-4, with a weak D call TRBD2 (6 bases). The CDR3 is 17 residues long. V lost 1 base to trimming and J lost 6 bases, with 19 bases between them. Germline values: CDR1 LGHDT, CDR2 YNNKEL (reference sequence). The CDR3, as DNA: TGTGCCAGCAGCCAAGGGGACCTAGCGTCTATTAGAAACATTCAGTACTTC. It specifies CASSQGDLASIRNIQYF.